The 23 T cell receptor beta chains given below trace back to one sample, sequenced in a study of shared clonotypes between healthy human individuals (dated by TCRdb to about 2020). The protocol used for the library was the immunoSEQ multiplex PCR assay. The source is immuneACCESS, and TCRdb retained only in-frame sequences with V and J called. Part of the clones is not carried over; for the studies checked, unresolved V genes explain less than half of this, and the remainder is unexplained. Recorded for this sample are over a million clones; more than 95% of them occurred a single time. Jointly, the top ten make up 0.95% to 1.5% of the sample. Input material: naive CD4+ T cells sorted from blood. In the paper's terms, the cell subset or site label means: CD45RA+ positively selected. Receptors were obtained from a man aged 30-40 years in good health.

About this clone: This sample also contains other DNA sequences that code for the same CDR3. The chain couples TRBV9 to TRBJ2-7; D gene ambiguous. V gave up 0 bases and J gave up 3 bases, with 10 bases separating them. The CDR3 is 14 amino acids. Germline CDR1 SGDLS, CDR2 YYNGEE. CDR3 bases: TGTGCCAGCAGCGTAGAACGGGTGGGCTACGAGCAGTACTTC. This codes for CASSVERVGYEQYF.

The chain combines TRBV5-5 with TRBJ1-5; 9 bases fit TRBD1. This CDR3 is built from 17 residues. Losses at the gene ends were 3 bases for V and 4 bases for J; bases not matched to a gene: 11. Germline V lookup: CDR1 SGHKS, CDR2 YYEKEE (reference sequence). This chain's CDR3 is CASSYDTDRGRNQPQHF. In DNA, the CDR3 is TGTGCCAGCAGCTACGACACGGACAGGGGAAGAAATCAGCCCCAGCATTTT. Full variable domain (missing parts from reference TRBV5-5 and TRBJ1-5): DAGVTQSPTHLIKTRGQQVTLRCSPISGHKSVSWYQQVLGQGPQFIFQYYEKEERGRGNFPDRFSARQFPNYSSELNVNALLLGDSALYLCASSYDTDRGRNQPQHFGDGTRLSIL.

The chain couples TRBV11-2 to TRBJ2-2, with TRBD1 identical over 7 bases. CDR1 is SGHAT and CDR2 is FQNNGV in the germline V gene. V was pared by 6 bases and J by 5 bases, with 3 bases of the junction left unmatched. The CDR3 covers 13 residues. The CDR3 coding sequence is TGTGCCAGCAGTTCGACAGGGACCGGGGAGCTGTTTTTT. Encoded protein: CASSSTGTGELFF.

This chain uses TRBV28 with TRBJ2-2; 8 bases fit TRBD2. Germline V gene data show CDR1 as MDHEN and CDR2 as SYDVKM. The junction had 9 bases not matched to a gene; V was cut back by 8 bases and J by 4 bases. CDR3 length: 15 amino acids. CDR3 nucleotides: TGTGCCAGCTCCCGAGCGGGAGCCGTCACCGGGGAGCTGTTTTTT. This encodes CASSRAGAVTGELFF.

The CDR3 coding sequence is TGTGCCAGCAGCCCCGAGGGGGGGGCGCGTCCCTATGGCTACACCTTC. Protein sequence: CASSPEGGARPYGYTF. This chain uses TRBV4-2 with TRBJ1-2; D possibly corresponds to TRBD1 (6 bases). Germline values: CDR1 LGHNA, CDR2 YNFKEQ. Trimming removed 4 bases at V and 4 bases at J, with 19 bases between. This CDR3 is 16 amino acids long.

In DNA, the CDR3 is TGCGCCAGCAGCCAAGTAGCAGCGCGAGACTACGAGCAGTACTTC. Its translation: CASSQVAARDYEQYF. This chain connects TRBV4-1 to TRBJ2-7; D is unresolved. The CDR3 covers 15 residues. The germline gives CDR1 MGHRA, CDR2 YSYEKL. Between the trimmed V and J ends, which lost 1 base and 3 bases, there was a span of 13 bases.

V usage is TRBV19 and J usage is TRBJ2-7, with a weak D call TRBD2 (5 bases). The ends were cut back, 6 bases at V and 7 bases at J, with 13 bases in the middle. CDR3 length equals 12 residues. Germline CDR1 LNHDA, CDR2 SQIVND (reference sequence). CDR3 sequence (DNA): TGTGCCAGTAGCGCTCGGGGTGGTGAGCAGTACTTC. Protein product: CASSARGGEQYF.

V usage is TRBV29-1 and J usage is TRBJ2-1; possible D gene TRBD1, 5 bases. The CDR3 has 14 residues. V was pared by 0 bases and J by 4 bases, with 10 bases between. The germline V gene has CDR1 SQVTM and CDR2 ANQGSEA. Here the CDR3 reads CSVEDQRQYNEQFF. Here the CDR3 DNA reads TGCAGCGTTGAAGATCAGAGACAGTACAATGAGCAGTTCTTC.

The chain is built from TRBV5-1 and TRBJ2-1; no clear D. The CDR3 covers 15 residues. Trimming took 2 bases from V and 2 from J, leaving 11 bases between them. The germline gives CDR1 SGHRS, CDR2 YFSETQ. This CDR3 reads CASSFIGITYNEQFF. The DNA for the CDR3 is TGCGCCAGCAGCTTCATTGGGATTACCTACAATGAGCAGTTCTTC.

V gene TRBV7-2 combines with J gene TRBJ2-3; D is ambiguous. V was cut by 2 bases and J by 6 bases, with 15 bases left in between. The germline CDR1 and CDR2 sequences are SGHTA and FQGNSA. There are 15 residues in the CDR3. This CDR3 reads CASSLSAVPLDTQYF. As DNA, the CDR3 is TGTGCCAGCAGCTTATCGGCCGTGCCCTTGGATACGCAGTATTTT.

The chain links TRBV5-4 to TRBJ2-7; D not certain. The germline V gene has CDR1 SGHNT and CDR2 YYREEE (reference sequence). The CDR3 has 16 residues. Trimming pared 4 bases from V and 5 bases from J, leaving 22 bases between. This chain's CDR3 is CASSRSPGPSGDEQYF. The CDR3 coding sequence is TGTGCCAGCAGCCGGTCCCCGGGCCCATCAGGCGACGAGCAGTACTTC.

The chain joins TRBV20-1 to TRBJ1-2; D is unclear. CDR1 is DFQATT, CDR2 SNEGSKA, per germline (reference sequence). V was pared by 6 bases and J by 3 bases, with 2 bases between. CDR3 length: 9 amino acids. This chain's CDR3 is CSADYGYTF. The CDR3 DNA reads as TGCAGTGCGGACTATGGCTACACCTTC.

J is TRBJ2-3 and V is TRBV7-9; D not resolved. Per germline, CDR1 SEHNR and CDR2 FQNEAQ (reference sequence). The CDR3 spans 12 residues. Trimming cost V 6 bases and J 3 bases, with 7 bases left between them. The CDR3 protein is CASRSGTDTQYF. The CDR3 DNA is TGTGCCAGCAGGTCTGGGACAGATACGCAGTATTTT.

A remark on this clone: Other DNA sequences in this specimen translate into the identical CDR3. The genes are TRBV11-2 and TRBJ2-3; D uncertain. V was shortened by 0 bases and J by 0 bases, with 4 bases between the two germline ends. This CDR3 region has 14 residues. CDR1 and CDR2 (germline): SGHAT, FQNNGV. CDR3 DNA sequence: TGTGCCAGCAGCTTAGAAACTAGCACAGATACGCAGTATTTT. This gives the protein CASSLETSTDTQYF.

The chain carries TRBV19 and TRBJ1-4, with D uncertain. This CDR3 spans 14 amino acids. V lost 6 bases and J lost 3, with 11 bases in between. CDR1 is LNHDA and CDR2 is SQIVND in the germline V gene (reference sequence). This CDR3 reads CASRRRASNEKLFF. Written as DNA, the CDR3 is TGTGCCAGTAGGAGACGGGCCTCTAATGAAAAACTGTTTTTT.

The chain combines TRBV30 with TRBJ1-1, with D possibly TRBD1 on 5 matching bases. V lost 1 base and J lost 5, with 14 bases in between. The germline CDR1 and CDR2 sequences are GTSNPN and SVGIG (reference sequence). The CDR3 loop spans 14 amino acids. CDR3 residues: CAWSAGRRWTEAFF. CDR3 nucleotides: TGTGCCTGGAGTGCAGGGAGAAGATGGACTGAAGCTTTCTTT.

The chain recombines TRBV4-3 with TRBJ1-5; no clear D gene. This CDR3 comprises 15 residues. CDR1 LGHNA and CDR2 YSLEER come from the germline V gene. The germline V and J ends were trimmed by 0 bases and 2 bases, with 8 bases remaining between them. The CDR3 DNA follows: TGCGCCAGCAGCCAAGATCTCGGGGGCAATCAGCCCCAGCATTTT. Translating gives CASSQDLGGNQPQHF.

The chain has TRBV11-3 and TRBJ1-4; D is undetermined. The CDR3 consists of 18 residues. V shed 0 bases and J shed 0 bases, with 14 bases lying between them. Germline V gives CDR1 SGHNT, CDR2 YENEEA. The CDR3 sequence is CASSLDRPGRSTNEKLFF. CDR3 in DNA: TGTGCCAGCAGCTTAGATCGACCCGGACGATCAACTAATGAAAAACTGTTTTTT.

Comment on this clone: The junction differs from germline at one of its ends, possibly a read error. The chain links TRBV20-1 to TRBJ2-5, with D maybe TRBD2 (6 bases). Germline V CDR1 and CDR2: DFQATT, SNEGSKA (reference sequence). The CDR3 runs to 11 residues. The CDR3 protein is CSVRLVETQYF. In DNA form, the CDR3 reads TGCAGTGTTAGACTAGTAGAGACCCAGTACTTC.

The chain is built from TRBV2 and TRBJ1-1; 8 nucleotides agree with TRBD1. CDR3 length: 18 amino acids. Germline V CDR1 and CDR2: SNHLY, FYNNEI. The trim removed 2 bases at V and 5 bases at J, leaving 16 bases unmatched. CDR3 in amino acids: CASSERSGKLDRETEAFF. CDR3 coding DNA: TGTGCCAGCAGTGAAAGGTCGGGGAAATTGGACAGGGAGACTGAAGCTTTCTTT.

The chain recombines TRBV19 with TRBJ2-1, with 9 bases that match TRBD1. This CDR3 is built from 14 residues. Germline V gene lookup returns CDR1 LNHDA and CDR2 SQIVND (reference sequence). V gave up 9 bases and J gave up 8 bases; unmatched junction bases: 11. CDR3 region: CASQGWTGDDEQFF. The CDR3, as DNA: TGTGCCAGCCAGGGGTGGACAGGGGATGATGAGCAGTTCTTC.

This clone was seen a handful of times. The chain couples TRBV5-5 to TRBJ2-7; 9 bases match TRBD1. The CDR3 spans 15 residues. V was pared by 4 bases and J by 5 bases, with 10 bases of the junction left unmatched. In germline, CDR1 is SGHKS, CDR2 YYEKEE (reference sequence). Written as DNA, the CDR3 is TGTGCCAGCAGCATATCCGGGACAGGGACCCACGAGCAGTACTTC. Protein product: CASSISGTGTHEQYF.

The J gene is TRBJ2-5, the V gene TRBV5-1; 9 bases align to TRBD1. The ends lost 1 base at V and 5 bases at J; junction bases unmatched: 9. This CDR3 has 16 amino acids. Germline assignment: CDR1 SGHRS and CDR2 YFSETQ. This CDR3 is CASSLLRTGESETQYF. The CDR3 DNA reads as TGCGCCAGCAGCTTGTTGAGGACAGGGGAATCGGAGACCCAGTACTTC.